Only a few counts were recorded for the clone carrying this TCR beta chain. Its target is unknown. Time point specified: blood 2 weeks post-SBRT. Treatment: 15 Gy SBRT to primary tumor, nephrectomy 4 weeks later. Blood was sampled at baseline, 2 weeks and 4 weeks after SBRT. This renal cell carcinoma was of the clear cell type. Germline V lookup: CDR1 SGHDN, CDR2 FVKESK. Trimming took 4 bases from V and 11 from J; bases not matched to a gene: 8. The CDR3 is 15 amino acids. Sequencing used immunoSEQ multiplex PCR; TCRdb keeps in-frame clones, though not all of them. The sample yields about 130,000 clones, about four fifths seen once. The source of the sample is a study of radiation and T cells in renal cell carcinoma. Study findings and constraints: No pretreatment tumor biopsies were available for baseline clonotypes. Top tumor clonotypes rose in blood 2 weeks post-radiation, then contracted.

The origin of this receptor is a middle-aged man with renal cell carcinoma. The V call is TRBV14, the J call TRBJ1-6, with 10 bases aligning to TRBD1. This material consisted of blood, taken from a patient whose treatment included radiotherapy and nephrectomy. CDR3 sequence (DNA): TGTGCCAGCAGCCGTCGGACAGGGGGTAGGGCACCCCTCCACTTT. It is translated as CASSRRTGGRAPLHF.